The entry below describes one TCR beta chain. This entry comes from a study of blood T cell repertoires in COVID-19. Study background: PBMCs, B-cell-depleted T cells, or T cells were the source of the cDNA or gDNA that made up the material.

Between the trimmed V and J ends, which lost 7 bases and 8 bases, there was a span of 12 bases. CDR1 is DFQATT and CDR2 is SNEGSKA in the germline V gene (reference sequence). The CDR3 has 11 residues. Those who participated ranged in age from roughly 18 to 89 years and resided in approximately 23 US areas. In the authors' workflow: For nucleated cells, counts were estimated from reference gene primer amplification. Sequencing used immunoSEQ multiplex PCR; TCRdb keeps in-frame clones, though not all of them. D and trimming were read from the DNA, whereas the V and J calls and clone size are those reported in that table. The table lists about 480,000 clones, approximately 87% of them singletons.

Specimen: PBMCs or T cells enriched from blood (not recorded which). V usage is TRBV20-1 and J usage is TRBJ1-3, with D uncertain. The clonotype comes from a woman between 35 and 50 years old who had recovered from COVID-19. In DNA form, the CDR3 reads TGCAGTGTTCGCGTTTTGGACACCATATATTTT. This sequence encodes CSVRVLDTIYF.